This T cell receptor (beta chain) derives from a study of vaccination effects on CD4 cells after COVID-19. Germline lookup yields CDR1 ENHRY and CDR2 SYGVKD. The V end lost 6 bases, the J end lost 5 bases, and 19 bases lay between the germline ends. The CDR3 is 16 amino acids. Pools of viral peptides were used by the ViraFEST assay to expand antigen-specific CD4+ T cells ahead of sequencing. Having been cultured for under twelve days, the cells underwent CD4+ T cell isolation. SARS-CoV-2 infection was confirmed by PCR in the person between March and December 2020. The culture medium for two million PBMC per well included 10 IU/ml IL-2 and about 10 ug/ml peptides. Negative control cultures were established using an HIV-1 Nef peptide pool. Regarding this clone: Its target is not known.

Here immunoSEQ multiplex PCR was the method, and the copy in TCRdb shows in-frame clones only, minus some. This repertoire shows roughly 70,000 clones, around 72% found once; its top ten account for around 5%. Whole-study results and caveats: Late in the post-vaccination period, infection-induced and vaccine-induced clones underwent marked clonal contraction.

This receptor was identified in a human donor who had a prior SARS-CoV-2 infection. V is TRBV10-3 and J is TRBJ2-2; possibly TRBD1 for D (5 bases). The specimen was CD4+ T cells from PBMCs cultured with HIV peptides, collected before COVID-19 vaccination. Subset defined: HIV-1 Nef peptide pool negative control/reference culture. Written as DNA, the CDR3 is TGTGCCATCAGGCTAGGGGCCAATGAAGGTACCGGGGAGCTGTTTTTT. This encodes CAIRLGANEGTGELFF.